One sample yielded the 21 T cell receptor beta chains listed below, sequenced in a study of radiotherapy plus CTLA-4 blockade in lung cancer. Profiling relied on immunoSEQ multiplex PCR, and the TCRdb table lists in-frame clones only, not all of them. The sample contains roughly 50,000 clones, roughly 90% of which appear only once. Sample: peripheral blood, taken from a patient treated with radiotherapy plus ipilimumab. These receptors originate from a human donor with non-small cell lung cancer that progressed on radiotherapy plus ipilimumab. Some clones in this sample may be carry-over from other donors' samples.

This chain uses TRBV7-6 with TRBJ2-5; D ambiguous. Germline V gene lookup returns CDR1 SGHVS and CDR2 FNYEAQ. The CDR3 length is 15 residues. The ends were cut back, 1 base at V and 1 base at J, with 10 bases in the middle. The CDR3 sequence is CASSLVSSGQETQYF. For the CDR3, the DNA is TGTGCCAGCAGCTTAGTGTCGAGTGGCCAAGAGACCCAGTACTTC.

The chain has TRBV9 and TRBJ1-2; D gene ambiguous. The CDR3 runs 15 residues. Germline V gene data show CDR1 as SGDLS and CDR2 as YYNGEE. The V end lost 4 bases, the J end lost 0 bases, and 13 bases lay between the germline ends. CDR3 loop: CASSPRGGANYGYTF. CDR3 coding DNA: TGTGCCAGCAGCCCGCGGGGAGGAGCTAACTATGGCTACACCTTC.

V gene TRBV5-1 combines with J gene TRBJ1-1, with TRBD1 matching 8 bases. From germline, CDR1 is SGHRS and CDR2 YFSETQ. The trim removed 0 bases at V and 5 bases at J, leaving 9 bases unmatched. The CDR3 length is 16 residues. The CDR3 here is CASSLAVSTGGTEAFF. The CDR3 DNA follows: TGCGCCAGCAGCTTGGCCGTTAGTACAGGGGGAACTGAAGCTTTCTTT.

The chain carries TRBV6-4 and TRBJ1-2; no firm D call. Trimming stripped 5 bases from V and 1 base from J, with 23 bases between. Germline CDR1 reads MRHNA; CDR2 reads SNTAGT. The CDR3 sequence is 18 residues long. CDR3 sequence: CASSPNPMLSGVNYGYTF. CDR3 DNA sequence: TGTGCCAGCAGTCCCAACCCAATGTTATCAGGCGTTAACTATGGCTACACCTTC.

The chain uses TRBV6-1 and TRBJ2-7, with 9 positions matching TRBD1. V lost 8 bases to trimming and J lost 3 bases; unmatched junction nucleotides: 2. Germline CDR1 and CDR2: MNHNS and SASEGT. The length of the CDR3 is 12 residues. The CDR3 is CASGTGLYEQYF. The CDR3 DNA follows: TGTGCCAGCGGGACAGGGCTCTACGAGCAGTACTTC.

The chain combines TRBV4-3 with TRBJ1-5, with D unclear. This CDR3 spans 13 amino acids. V lost 2 bases to trimming and J lost 7 bases, with 9 bases between them. From germline, CDR1 is LGHNA and CDR2 YSLEER. CDR3 coding DNA: TGCGCCAGCAGCCAAAGTCGAGAGCAGCCCCAGCATTTT. Its translation: CASSQSREQPQHF.

The chain uses TRBV18 and TRBJ1-2, with 7 bases lining up with TRBD1. The CDR3 runs to 16 residues. Germline trimming cut 2 bases from V and 2 bases from J; bases unmatched to any gene: 8. Per the germline V gene, CDR1 is KGHSH and CDR2 is LQKENI. CDR3 protein: CASSPGLARGNYGYTF. CDR3 DNA sequence: TGTGCCAGCTCACCAGGACTCGCCAGGGGGAACTATGGCTACACCTTC.

The V gene is TRBV27, the J gene TRBJ2-1, with D possibly TRBD2 on 6 matching bases. V was cut by 4 bases and J by 8 bases, with 6 bases left in between. Germline CDR1 is MNHEY and CDR2 is SMNVEV (reference sequence). The CDR3 extends over 11 amino acids. The DNA for the CDR3 is TGTGCCAGCAGTTGGGGGGATGAGCAGTTCTTC. Translating gives CASSWGDEQFF.

The CDR3 spells CASSIPNGRGGTEAFF. DNA of the CDR3: TGTGCCAGCAGTATACCCAACGGGAGGGGTGGCACTGAAGCTTTCTTT. The chain links TRBV28 to TRBJ1-1; D is perhaps TRBD1 (5 bases). The germline V gene encodes CDR1 MDHEN and CDR2 SYDVKM. The CDR3 length is 16 residues. V lost 5 bases, J lost 4 bases, and 20 bases lay in between.

This clone was seen only a few times. V is TRBV5-1 and J is TRBJ1-1; the D is unclear. Germline assignment: CDR1 SGHRS and CDR2 YFSETQ. V was cut by 0 bases and J by 3 bases, with 6 bases left in between. The CDR3 totals 13 residues. The CDR3 bases are TGCGCCAGCAGCTTGGAAGCCTACACTGAAGCTTTCTTT. Translated: CASSLEAYTEAFF.

V usage is TRBV6-4 and J usage is TRBJ2-1, with 12 bases identical to TRBD2. The CDR3 has 15 amino acids. Germline V gene lookup returns CDR1 MRHNA and CDR2 SNTAGT. V gave up 6 bases and J gave up 2 bases; unmatched junction bases: 2. This CDR3 is CASSRLAGAYNEQFF. The CDR3 DNA reads TGTGCCAGCAGCCGACTAGCGGGGGCCTACAATGAGCAGTTCTTC.

The rearrangement uses TRBV27 and TRBJ1-5; 9 bases line up with TRBD1. This CDR3 region has 16 residues. V lost 0 bases and J lost 3; bases outside the gene matches: 3. Germline loops: CDR1 MNHEY, CDR2 SMNVEV (reference sequence). CDR3 coding DNA: TGTGCCAGCAGTTTATCGAGACAGGGGGTCAATCAGCCCCAGCATTTT. The encoded protein is CASSLSRQGVNQPQHF.

V gene TRBV7-7 combines with J gene TRBJ2-5, with D perhaps matching TRBD1 (6 bases). This CDR3 comprises 15 residues. Deletions cut 3 bases from V and 7 bases from J, with 18 bases between. CDR1 and CDR2 (germline): SSHAT, FNYEAQ (reference sequence). CDR3 in DNA: TGTGCCAGCAGCTTGCTAGCAGGGGATTCAGGGACCCAGTACTTC. It specifies CASSLLAGDSGTQYF.

This chain uses TRBV10-3 with TRBJ2-1, with 8 bases fitting TRBD2. Germline V CDR1 and CDR2: ENHRY, SYGVKD. The CDR3 loop spans 16 amino acids. The V and J ends lost 5 bases and 3 bases, in that order; junction bases with no gene match: 9. CDR3 loop: CAISSMAGGGYNEQFF. Here the CDR3 DNA reads TGTGCCATCAGTAGCATGGCGGGGGGTGGCTACAATGAGCAGTTCTTC.

V usage is TRBV28 and J usage is TRBJ2-5; tentative D call: TRBD2 (6 bases). Germline-derived CDR1 and CDR2 are MDHEN and SYDVKM. CDR3 length: 17 residues. With 6 bases removed from V and 2 bases from J, the gap between germline ends came to 22 bases. Here the CDR3 reads CASRLARGARHQETQYF. In DNA, the CDR3 is TGTGCCAGCAGGTTGGCCCGCGGGGCCCGGCATCAAGAGACCCAGTACTTC. Combining the CDR3 with reference TRBV28 and TRBJ2-5 gives the whole variable domain DVKVTQSSRYLVKRTGEKVFLECVQDMDHENMFWYRQDPGLGLRLIYFSYDVKMKEKGDIPEGYSVSREKKERFSLILESASTNQTSMYLCASRLARGARHQETQYFGPGTRLLVL.

The V gene is TRBV9, the J gene TRBJ1-2; 9 bases fit TRBD1. The length of the CDR3 is 15 residues. With 3 bases clipped from V and 1 base from J, the junction kept 4 bases outside the gene matches. The germline CDR1 and CDR2 sequences are SGDLS and YYNGEE. In nucleotides, the CDR3 is TGTGCCAGCAGCGAACGGACAGGGGTTAACTATGGCTACACCTTC. This codes for CASSERTGVNYGYTF.

V is TRBV6-1 and J is TRBJ2-7, with D maybe TRBD1 (5 bases). CDR1 is MNHNS and CDR2 is SASEGT in the germline V gene. The CDR3 runs to 13 residues. V lost 1 base and J lost 2, with 6 bases in between. CDR3 nucleotide sequence: TGTGCCAGCAGTGAAGGACAGACCTACGAGCAGTACTTC. It is translated as CASSEGQTYEQYF.

This chain links TRBV1 with TRBJ2-5; the table assigns TRBD2, which was not confirmed against the DNA. TRBV1 is noted as a pseudogene. CDR3 length: 14 amino acids. The CDR3 here is CTTEAAGIQETQYF. The CDR3 nucleotides are TGCACCACAGAGGCGGCGGGGATCCAAGAGACCCAGTACTTC.

This chain uses TRBV6-1 with TRBJ2-3, with D perhaps matching TRBD2 (6 bases). The V and J ends lost 2 bases and 8 bases respectively, with 17 bases between them. Germline V gene data show CDR1 as MNHNS and CDR2 as SASEGT. The CDR3 is made up of 15 amino acids. CDR3 sequence: CASSETTSGGVTQYF. CDR3 in DNA: TGTGCCAGCAGTGAAACGACTAGTGGAGGAGTTACGCAGTATTTT.

The gene calls are TRBV9 and TRBJ2-5, with D unresolved. Deletions cut 2 bases from V and 1 base from J, with 9 bases between. CDR1 and CDR2 (germline): SGDLS, YYNGEE. CDR3 size: 14 residues. This chain's CDR3 is CASSVNNLQETQYF. The CDR3 coding sequence is TGTGCCAGCAGCGTTAATAATCTCCAAGAGACCCAGTACTTC.

This chain connects TRBV6-1 to TRBJ2-7, with 9 bases aligning to TRBD1. Per the germline V gene, CDR1 is MNHNS and CDR2 is SASEGT. The trim removed 8 bases at V and 5 bases at J, leaving 13 bases unmatched. The CDR3 contains 15 residues. This CDR3 reads CASETLRDRVDEQYF. The DNA of the CDR3 is TGTGCCAGCGAAACCCTAAGGGACAGGGTAGACGAGCAGTACTTC.